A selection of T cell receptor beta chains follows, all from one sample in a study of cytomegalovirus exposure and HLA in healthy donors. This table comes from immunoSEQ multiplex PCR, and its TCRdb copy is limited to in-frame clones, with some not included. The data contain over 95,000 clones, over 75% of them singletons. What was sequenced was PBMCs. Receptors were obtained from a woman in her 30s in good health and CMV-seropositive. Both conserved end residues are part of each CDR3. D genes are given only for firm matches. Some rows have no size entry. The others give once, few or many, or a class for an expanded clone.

CDR3: CASSLMQGKFYGYTF; DNA: TGTGCCAGCTCACTCATGCAGGGGAAGTTTTATGGCTACACCTTC; J: TRBJ1-2; size: -; V: TRBV18; D: -
CDR3: CASTRGSGNTIYF; DNA: TGTGCCAGCACTCGGGGATCTGGAAACACCATATATTTT; J: TRBJ1-3; size: -; V: TRBV6-1; D: -
CDR3: CASMGQANQETQYF; DNA: TGTGCCAGCATGGGACAGGCGAACCAAGAGACCCAGTACTTC; J: TRBJ2-5; size: -; V: TRBV2; D: TRBD1
CDR3: CASQLAGRHEQFF; DNA: TGCGCCAGCCAACTAGCGGGACGGCATGAGCAGTTCTTC; J: TRBJ2-1; size: -; V: TRBV4-1; D: TRBD2
CDR3: CASSLVLAGTNEQFF; DNA: TGCGCCAGCAGCTTGGTTTTAGCGGGAACTAATGAGCAGTTCTTC; J: TRBJ2-1; size: -; V: TRBV5-1; D: TRBD2
CDR3: CASSFRAGGSPGPYNEQFF; DNA: TGTGCCAGCAGTTTTCGGGCGGGGGGGTCACCCGGGCCGTACAATGAGCAGTTCTTC; J: TRBJ2-1; size: -; V: TRBV27; D: TRBD2
CDR3: CASSTLAVNTEAFF; DNA: TGTGCCAGCTCCACATTGGCGGTGAACACTGAAGCTTTCTTT; J: TRBJ1-1; size: -; V: TRBV18; D: -
CDR3: CAISPGQVEGYTF; DNA: TGTGCCATCAGCCCTGGACAGGTTGAAGGCTACACCTTC; J: TRBJ1-2; size: -; V: TRBV10-3; D: TRBD1
CDR3: CASSQWTGAAKYF; DNA: TGTGCCAGCAGCCAGTGGACAGGGGCGGCGAAGTACTTC; J: TRBJ2-7; size: -; V: TRBV14; D: TRBD1
CDR3: CASSEFAGGGTEAFF; DNA: TGTGCCAGCAGTGAATTCGCAGGGGGAGGCACTGAAGCTTTCTTT; J: TRBJ1-1; size: -; V: TRBV25-1; D: TRBD1
CDR3: CASSARLAGGQETQYF; DNA: TGTGCCAGCAGCGCAAGACTAGCGGGAGGGCAAGAGACCCAGTACTTC; J: TRBJ2-5; size: -; V: TRBV11-3; D: TRBD2
CDR3: CASSVGLAGGSYEQYF; DNA: TGTGCCAGCAGCGTAGGACTAGCGGGGGGCTCCTACGAGCAGTACTTC; J: TRBJ2-7; size: -; V: TRBV9; D: TRBD2
CDR3: CASSPTGQGDQPQHF; DNA: TGTGCCAGCAGCCCGACAGGGCAAGGGGATCAGCCCCAGCATTTT; J: TRBJ1-5; size: -; V: TRBV25-1; D: TRBD1
CDR3: CASSEASSGSGYEQYF; DNA: TGTGCCAGCAGTGAAGCCTCTAGCGGGAGTGGCTACGAGCAGTACTTC; J: TRBJ2-7; size: -; V: TRBV6-1; D: TRBD2
CDR3: CSVIQGTTEAFF; DNA: TGCAGCGTGATACAGGGGACCACTGAAGCTTTCTTT; J: TRBJ1-1; size: -; V: TRBV29-1; D: TRBD1
CDR3: CASSMGQNYEQYF; DNA: TGCGCCAGCAGCATGGGACAGAACTACGAGCAGTACTTC; J: TRBJ2-7; size: once; V: TRBV5-1; D: TRBD1
CDR3: CAWSVPPGTGPNEKLFF; DNA: TGTGCCTGGAGTGTTCCACCCGGGACAGGGCCTAATGAAAAACTGTTTTTT; J: TRBJ1-4; size: -; V: TRBV30; D: TRBD1
CDR3: CASSIRGGEQFF; DNA: TGTGCCAGCAGCATCCGTGGCGGTGAGCAGTTCTTC; J: TRBJ2-1; size: -; V: TRBV7-3; D: -
CDR3: CAWSVSILGTSGYTDTQYF; DNA: TGTGCCTGGAGTGTTTCTATTCTCGGGACTAGCGGGTACACAGATACGCAGTATTTT; J: TRBJ2-3; size: few; V: TRBV30; D: TRBD2
CDR3: CASSELAGTFNEQFF; DNA: TGCGCCAGCAGTGAACTAGCGGGGACTTTTAATGAGCAGTTCTTC; J: TRBJ2-1; size: -; V: TRBV10-2; D: TRBD2
CDR3: CASSFRAGDTGELFF; DNA: TGCGCCAGCAGCTTTAGGGCGGGGGACACCGGGGAGCTGTTTTTT; J: TRBJ2-2; size: -; V: TRBV5-1; D: TRBD2
CDR3: CASSSSGEINQPQHF; DNA: TGCGCCAGCAGCTCGAGCGGAGAGATCAATCAGCCCCAGCATTTT; J: TRBJ1-5; size: -; V: TRBV5-1; D: -
CDR3: CASKPTGVNTEAFF; DNA: TGTGCCAGTAAACCGACAGGGGTGAACACTGAAGCTTTCTTT; J: TRBJ1-1; size: -; V: TRBV19; D: TRBD1
CDR3: CASSQLSDTQYF; DNA: TGTGCCAGCAGCCAACTTTCAGATACGCAGTATTTT; J: TRBJ2-3; size: -; V: TRBV7-9; D: -
CDR3: CASRAGTGNSPLHF; DNA: TGCGCCAGCCGCGCCGGGACAGGAAATTCACCCCTCCACTTT; J: TRBJ1-6; size: -; V: TRBV10-2; D: TRBD1